Shown below are 10 T cell receptor beta chains from a single sample sequenced in a study of T-cell memory formation after mild COVID-19. Via MiXCR, TCRdb re-called the 5' RACE reads, giving one row per CDR3 protein. The sample shows approximately 400,000 distinct CDR3 sequences, more than 20% of them seen only once. Sequences were obtained from PBMCs or a T cell subset sorted from them (not recorded which). The receptors stem from an adult woman who had mild COVID-19 (a few samples of this study predate the infection). Cell type and time point are not known.

The chain couples TRBV4-1 to TRBJ2-7; D not certain. The CDR3 covers 15 residues. In germline, CDR1 is MGHRA, CDR2 YSYEKL. Between the trimmed V and J ends, which lost 0 bases and 3 bases, there was a span of 12 bases. CDR3 protein: CASSQDRKEVYEQYF. The DNA of the CDR3 is TGCGCCAGCAGCCAAGATAGAAAGGAAGTCTACGAGCAGTACTTC.

The chain combines TRBV6-2 or TRBV6-3 with TRBJ1-3, with D possibly TRBD1 on 6 matching bases. CDR1 MNHEY and CDR2 SVGEGT come from the germline V gene. The CDR3 runs 15 residues. V lost 2 bases and J lost 4, with 12 bases in between. The CDR3 spells CASSYQTGLGNTIYF. In DNA, the CDR3 is TGTGCCAGCAGTTACCAGACAGGTCTCGGAAACACCATATATTTT.

The chain joins TRBV7-2 to TRBJ1-5; perhaps TRBD1 as D (5 bases). With 1 base removed from V and 6 bases from J, the gap between germline ends came to 19 bases. The CDR3 loop spans 17 amino acids. CDR1 is SGHTA and CDR2 is FQGNSA in the germline V gene. CDR3 sequence: CASSLESRGKYVQPQHF. CDR3 in DNA: TGTGCCAGCAGCTTAGAGTCCCGGGGGAAGTATGTTCAGCCCCAGCATTTT.

The chain employs TRBV15 and TRBJ1-1, with D possibly matching TRBD1 (6 bases). Germline V gene data show CDR1 as LNHNV and CDR2 as YYDKDF (reference sequence). The CDR3 is made up of 15 amino acids. V shed 5 bases and J shed 3 bases, with 16 bases lying between them. Here the CDR3 reads CATSAEGEGYTEAFF. As DNA, the CDR3 is TGTGCCACCAGCGCAGAGGGGGAGGGATACACTGAAGCTTTCTTT.

This clonotype has a handful of counts. CDR3 sequence (DNA): TGTGCCAGCAGCTTAGAGCTGACAGGAGCATCTAATGAAAAACTGTTTTTT. Its protein is CASSLELTGASNEKLFF. J is TRBJ1-4 and V is TRBV11-3, with D possibly matching TRBD1 (6 bases). The CDR3 runs to 17 residues. V lost 0 bases and J 3 bases, leaving 14 bases between the germline ends. Germline assignment: CDR1 SGHNT and CDR2 YENEEA.

This chain links TRBV6-2 or TRBV6-3 with TRBJ2-1, with 8 bases matching TRBD2. CDR3 length: 14 amino acids. V shed 7 bases, J shed 7 bases, and the junction held 9 bases outside the gene matches. CDR1 is MNHEY, CDR2 SVGEGT, per germline. The CDR3 region has the DNA TGTGCCAGCAATAGACGGGAGGGCAAAAATGAGCAGTTCTTC. Translating gives CASNRREGKNEQFF.

In this sample, this clonotype turned up a few times. The chain is built from TRBV18 and TRBJ2-5; 7 positions match TRBD1. This CDR3 region has 16 residues. V lost 1 base and J lost 5; bases outside the gene matches: 10. Germline CDR1 reads KGHSH; CDR2 reads LQKENI. The CDR3: CASSPQAEGAFETQYF. In nucleotides, the CDR3 is TGTGCCAGCTCACCACAAGCCGAGGGGGCGTTTGAGACCCAGTACTTC. Based on the CDR3 plus reference TRBV18 and TRBJ2-5, the full variable domain is NAGVMQNPRHLVRRRGQEARLRCSPMKGHSHVYWYRQLPEEGLKFMVYLQKENIIDESGMPKERFSAEFPKEGPSILRIQQVVRGDSAAYFCASSPQAEGAFETQYFGPGTRLLVL.

This clonotype has a handful of counts. This chain uses TRBV20-1 with TRBJ2-1; 7 bases fit TRBD1. This CDR3 region has 13 residues. J gave up 6 bases and V 3 bases, and 5 bases lay outside the gene matches. Germline values: CDR1 DFQATT, CDR2 SNEGSKA (reference sequence). In nucleotides, the CDR3 is TGCAGTGCTAGCCGTGGACAGGCCAATGAGCAGTTCTTC. This encodes CSASRGQANEQFF.

The rearrangement joins TRBV4-1 to TRBJ2-5; TRBD2 is a possible D gene (7 bases). Germline assignment: CDR1 MGHRA and CDR2 YSYEKL. V dropped 4 bases and J dropped 5 bases, with 20 bases sitting between them. This CDR3 comprises 16 residues. The CDR3 loop is CASSPRVRGEGETQYF. Here the CDR3 DNA reads TGCGCCAGCAGCCCTCGAGTTAGGGGGGAGGGGGAGACCCAGTACTTC.

V usage is TRBV18 and J usage is TRBJ1-2; D is possibly TRBD1 (6 bases). The germline CDR1 and CDR2 sequences are KGHSH and LQKENI. This CDR3 is 14 amino acids long. V lost 6 bases and J lost 9, with 20 bases in between. The CDR3 nucleotides read TGTGCCAGCTCCCAACAGGGCGCTTCGTTAAGCTACACCTTC. It specifies CASSQQGASLSYTF.